Below are 7 T cell receptor beta chains sequenced from a single sample in a study of T cell clonality in common variable immunodeficiency. Sequencing was performed with immunoSEQ multiplex PCR; in TCRdb, only in-frame clones are kept and a portion is missing. This table holds under 50,000 clones with no singletons; the top ten claim 0.6% to 0.8%. The sample consisted of peripheral blood mononuclear cells. The receptors originated from a person aged 18-70 years in good health.

This clone has a count of ten or more. The read falls 3 residues short of the CDR3 end, and the missing part is taken from the germline J gene. The rearrangement uses TRBV6-1 and TRBJ1-3; D might be TRBD1 (6 bases). V lost 2 bases and J 2 bases, leaving 10 bases between the germline ends. The CDR3 length is 15 residues. CDR1 is MNHNS and CDR2 is SASEGT in the germline V gene. The part of the CDR3 DNA that was read is TGTGCCAGCAGTGAACCCTCAGGGGCTGGAAACACC. Its protein is CASSEPSGAGNT. The entire CDR3 is CASSEPSGAGNTIYF.

The sample holds many counts of this clone. CDR3 bases read: TGCGCCAGCAGCCAACAGGGGACAGGGACGGGAAATTCACCC. This gives the protein CASSQQGTGTGNSP. The CDR3, in full, reads CASSQQGTGTGNSPLHF. V and J are TRBV4-1 and TRBJ1-6; 9 nucleotides line up with TRBD1. The sequenced fragment ends 3 residues before the CDR3 boundary, so the rest is inferred from the germline J gene. The CDR3 is made up of 17 amino acids. Germline trimming cut 2 bases from V and 7 bases from J; bases unmatched to any gene: 9. CDR1 MGHRA and CDR2 YSYEKL come from the germline V gene.

This clone was recorded at least ten times. The CDR3 extends 3 residues past the end of the read, so its final part is completed from the germline J gene. The chain recombines TRBV2 with TRBJ1-5, with D uncertain. CDR1 is SNHLY, CDR2 FYNNEI, per germline. The CDR3 sequence is 18 residues long. Trimming removed 5 bases from V and 2 bases from J, with 22 bases in between. The CDR3 is CASSFQTPRGLGNQPQHF. The part of the CDR3 DNA that was read is TGTGCCAGCAGTTTCCAAACCCCACGAGGGTTGGGCAATCAGCCC.

This clone was picked up many times. The read comes to an end 3 residues before the CDR3 does, leaving the germline J gene to fill in the end. The chain recombines TRBV9 with TRBJ1-1; D is perhaps TRBD1 (5 bases). The V and J ends lost 0 bases and 0 bases respectively, with 9 bases between them. The CDR3 sequence is 15 residues long. CDR1 is SGDLS and CDR2 is YYNGEE in the germline V gene. The CDR3 bases that were read are TGTGCCAGCAGCGTAGAGTCAGGGATGAACACTGAA. Encoded protein: CASSVESGMNTE. The whole CDR3 protein is CASSVESGMNTEAFF.

This clone occurred many times. The read halts 3 residues ahead of the CDR3 end, with the missing end drawn from the germline J gene. The J gene is TRBJ1-1, the V gene TRBV6-2 or TRBV6-3; D is unresolved. Germline CDR1 reads MNHEY; CDR2 reads SVGEGT. This CDR3 is built from 14 residues. Trimming took 5 bases from V and 1 from J, leaving 11 bases between them. CDR3 DNA, as far as it was read: TGTGCCAGCAGTACCCCGGTTAGGAACACTGAA. Its protein is CASSTPVRNTE. The full-length CDR3 reads as CASSTPVRNTEAFF.

This clone was seen repeatedly, ten times or more. The read gets to within 3 residues of the CDR3 end, and the germline J gene fills in the rest. J is TRBJ2-1 and V is TRBV5-4; possible D gene TRBD2, 6 bases. CDR3 length: 14 residues. Germline CDR1 is SGHNT and CDR2 is YYREEE (reference sequence). The V gene lost 5 bases and the J gene lost 4 bases, with 13 bases spanning the gap. CDR3 DNA (partial): TGTGCCAGCAGGCCCGGGGAGGTATACAATGAG. Translated: CASRPGEVYNE. The CDR3, in full, reads CASRPGEVYNEQFF. Complete variable domain (other parts from reference TRBV5-4 and TRBJ2-1): ETGVTQSPTHLIKTRGQQVTLRCSSQSGHNTVSWYQQALGQGPQFIFQYYREEENGRGNFPPRFSGLQFPNYSSELNVNALELDDSALYLCASRPGEVYNEQFFGPGTRLTVL.

This clone was counted ten times or more. The read terminates 3 residues ahead of where the CDR3 ends, so the germline J gene completes it. V and J are TRBV20-1 and TRBJ2-7; a possible D gene is TRBD1 (6 bases). CDR1 is DFQATT, CDR2 SNEGSKA, per germline (reference sequence). The CDR3 is 13 residues long. Trimming shortened V by 7 bases and J by 0 bases, and 13 bases separated the two germline ends. The sequenced CDR3 bases are TGCAGTGTCCAGAACAGGGACTCCTACGAG. Encoded protein: CSVQNRDSYE. The CDR3, in full, reads CSVQNRDSYEQYF.